This T cell receptor (beta chain) stems from a study of beta chain features in type 1 diabetes. Study overall: Sorted cells, 107,917,701 in number, were examined across all samples. Broader study findings: VDJ junctions in type 1 diabetes patients carried more deletions and fewer insertions. TCRB CDR3 length was moderately but significantly reduced in all four CD4+ subsets of Type 1 diabetes patients.

Every isolated RNA sample was fully reverse transcribed, so sequencing captured expressed TCRB transcripts. Naive, central memory and regulatory T cell samples produced a mean of approximately 3.5 million reads. Sequencing was performed with immunoSEQ multiplex PCR; in TCRdb, only in-frame clones are kept and a portion is missing. The sample holds roughly 160,000 clones, about 8.3% seen once. CDR1 is LGHNA and CDR2 is YNFKEQ in the germline V gene. V shed 5 bases and J shed 4 bases, with 12 bases lying between them. This CDR3 is built from 14 residues. Using CD45RO/CCR7/CD25/CD127/CD95/CD27, CD4+ naive, central memory, regulatory and stem cell-like memory cells were sorted. Comments on this clone: Its antigen is not known.

What was sequenced was central memory CD4+ T cells from blood. The genes are TRBV4-2 and TRBJ1-5; D uncertain. This TCR came from a woman under 30 with type 1 diabetes. The CDR3 nucleotides are TGTGCCAGCAGCTCCGCTACGGGGAATCAGCCCCAGCATTTT. Translating gives CASSSATGNQPQHF.